The entry that follows covers one T cell receptor beta chain sequence. No cognate antigen has been identified for it. Per-base quality was not reported, and no clone a single base away is much larger than it. The immunoSEQ Assay, a bias-controlled multiplex PCR, was used to amplify TCRbeta CDR3 regions from genomic DNA. As for the original processing: Nucleated cell counts per sample were estimated from amplification of reference gene primers within the assay. To quantify the absolute abundance of each unique TCRbeta CDR3 rearrangement, sequence reads were collapsed and filtered. Productive Simpson clonality was computed per sample as the square root of Simpson's diversity index over productive rearrangements. The clones in this table, taken by TCRdb from immuneACCESS, are in-frame only. Not every clone is retained; where verified, under half of the shortfall comes from an unresolved V gene, and the cause of the rest is unknown. For V, J and clone size, that table is used; D and trimming come from the DNA. Within this sample are tens of thousands of clones, with approximately 80% of them counted one time only. Of the sample, around 14% falls within the top ten clones.

The data are from a study of blood T cell repertoires in COVID-19 (TCRdb year 2020). Looking at the study overall: Samples from collaborators originated in the United States, Italy and Spain and spanned both the acute and convalescent phases of COVID-19. The material from the prospective study consisted of cDNA or gDNA derived from T cells, B-cell-depleted T cells, or PBMCs. Where available, HLA class I and class II types were taken from metadata supplied by the sample provider and were not determined by assay-based typing. The sample metadata nearly always contained a de-identified subject ID, COVID-19 status, age in years and sex. The samples were drawn from two sources: the first 160 participants of the ongoing ImmuneRACE study, and over 950 subjects contributed by 6 global collaborators. The repertoires were made available in a free public database intended to serve as a resource for research on the immune response to SARS-CoV-2. Subjects who had been exposed to COVID-19, were actively infected with it, or had recovered from it provided the deeply sampled blood TCRbeta repertoires that made up the dataset.

One collaborating source in Seattle enrolled patients during active infection and followed them longitudinally through the course of disease. Each collaborating institution followed its own protocols to collect whole blood in K2EDTA tubes. Collaborator samples were shipped for TCRbeta analysis as frozen whole blood, isolated PBMCs, or DNA extracted from either sample type. Overall study outcomes, separate from this receptor: The amount of clinical and demographic metadata varied by source and participant and was provided uncurated.

Reading the germline V gene gives CDR1 MNHEY and CDR2 SVGEGT. V is trimmed back by 6 bases and J by 7 bases, and the junction contains 12 bases that no gene match accounts for. The CDR3 covers 15 residues, taking in both the cysteine and the phenylalanine. Only the CDR3 DNA stays, 45 bases, in frame from base 1. Sequences were obtained from peripheral blood. This receptor was identified in a man between 60 and 75 years old with COVID-19, enrolled during active disease. Recombination joined TRBV6-2 or TRBV6-3 with TRBJ1-5; 7 central nucleotides agree with TRBD1. The CDR3 reads as follows: CASSRPTGVDQPQHF. In nucleotide form, the sequence is TGTGCCAGCAGCCGACCTACAGGGGTAGACCAGCCCCAGCATTTT.